The 10 T cell receptor beta chains presented below share a single source sample, sequenced in a study of response to subunit inactivated influenza vaccine. MiXCR, applied by TCRdb to the RT-PCR reads, yields one record per CDR3 protein. This table holds about 610,000 distinct CDR3 sequences, 13% to 15% found once. The source was PBMCs from blood, collected roughly 12 days after vaccination. The receptor source for this set is a man in his fifties or sixties who received an inactivated influenza vaccine.

This clonotype was found many times. CDR3 protein: CASSKTGQGPNNEQFF. The CDR3 bases are TGTGCCAGCAGCAAAACGGGACAGGGACCGAACAATGAGCAGTTCTTC. The rearrangement joins TRBV7-9 to TRBJ2-1; TRBD1 aligns across 9 bases. V shed 5 bases, J shed 5 bases, and the junction held 10 bases outside the gene matches. The CDR3 spans 16 residues. CDR1 and CDR2 from the germline V gene are SEHNR and FQNEAQ (reference sequence). Based on the CDR3 plus reference TRBV7-9 and TRBJ2-1, the full variable domain is DTGVSQNPRHKITKRGQNVTFRCDPISEHNRLYWYRQTLGQGPEFLTYFQNEAQLEKSRLLSDRFSAERPKGSFSTLEIQRTEQGDSAMYLCASSKTGQGPNNEQFFGPGTRLTVL.

This clonotype was counted between two and nine times. The CDR3 coding sequence is TGCAGTGCTAGCCCTCGGGTGGCCCAGCATTTT. This gives the protein CSASPRVAQHF. V usage is TRBV20-1 and J usage is TRBJ1-5; no firm D call. Germline CDR1 and CDR2: DFQATT and SNEGSKA (reference sequence). V was cut by 3 bases and J by 11 bases, with 11 bases left in between. The CDR3 loop spans 11 amino acids.

This clonotype was detected a few times. The chain carries TRBV12-3 or TRBV12-4 and TRBJ2-7; TRBD2 agrees at 10 bases. The CDR3 contains 17 residues. V trimming: 2 bases; J trimming: 2 bases; junction bases outside the gene matches: 9. The CDR3 coding sequence is TGTGCCAGCAGTTTACAGGCTAGCGGGAGCGACCCCTACGAGCAGTACTTC. Translated, it gives CASSLQASGSDPYEQYF.

This sequence joins TRBV7-3 and TRBJ2-3, with 8 nucleotides matching TRBD2. There are 15 residues in the CDR3. From germline, CDR1 is SGHTA and CDR2 FQGTGA. J was trimmed by 4 bases and V by 5 bases; bases with no gene match: 8. The CDR3 here is CASSPGTRRADTQYF. Here the CDR3 DNA reads TGTGCCAGCAGCCCCGGGACTAGGCGCGCAGATACGCAGTATTTT.

The DNA of the CDR3 is TGTGCCAGCAGCACCCGTCCTGACCTCTACGAGCAGTACTTC. The encoded protein is CASSTRPDLYEQYF. The chain links TRBV7-2 to TRBJ2-7, with D uncertain. There are 14 residues in the CDR3. Trimming took 5 bases from V and 3 from J, leaving 14 bases between them. CDR1 and CDR2 from the germline V gene are SGHTA and FQGNSA.

The gene calls are TRBV27 and TRBJ2-2; D is undetermined. The germline CDR1 and CDR2 sequences are MNHEY and SMNVEV (reference sequence). V was clipped by 5 bases and J by 4 bases, with 14 bases between them. The CDR3 runs to 15 residues. The CDR3 DNA reads TGTGCCAGCAGTGCCCTGTCAGGCAGCACCGGGGAGCTGTTTTTT. Protein: CASSALSGSTGELFF.

The chain joins TRBV7-9 to TRBJ2-7; 12 nucleotides line up with TRBD1. With V trimmed by 5 bases and J by 4 bases, 6 bases remained unmatched. Germline lookup yields CDR1 SEHNR and CDR2 FQNEAQ (reference sequence). The CDR3 has 15 amino acids. The CDR3 region is CASSERDRGLYEQYF. For the CDR3, the DNA is TGTGCCAGCAGCGAACGGGACAGGGGGCTGTACGAGCAGTACTTC. Supplemented by reference TRBV7-9 and TRBJ2-7, the full variable domain reads DTGVSQNPRHKITKRGQNVTFRCDPISEHNRLYWYRQTLGQGPEFLTYFQNEAQLEKSRLLSDRFSAERPKGSFSTLEIQRTEQGDSAMYLCASSERDRGLYEQYFGPGTRLTVT.

V is TRBV7-2 and J is TRBJ2-3; 8 bases match TRBD2. The CDR3 extends over 13 amino acids. The V gene end was trimmed by 5 bases and the J gene end by 4 bases; junction bases not matched to a gene: 2. CDR1 is SGHTA, CDR2 FQGNSA, per germline. CDR3 sequence reads: CASSRGLADTQYF. The DNA of the CDR3 is TGTGCCAGCAGCCGGGGACTAGCAGATACGCAGTATTTT.

This clonotype was recorded a few times. The gene calls are TRBV20-1 and TRBJ2-1; possibly TRBD2 for D (6 bases). Germline loops: CDR1 DFQATT, CDR2 SNEGSKA (reference sequence). V lost 0 bases and J 8 bases, leaving 14 bases between the germline ends. CDR3 length equals 14 residues. CDR3 loop: CSAREGTGVYEQFF. CDR3 in DNA: TGCAGTGCTAGAGAAGGGACGGGGGTCTATGAGCAGTTCTTC.

This clonotype showed up just a few times. This chain connects TRBV5-5 to TRBJ2-3, with D maybe TRBD2 (5 bases). Germline V CDR1 and CDR2: SGHKS, YYEKEE (reference sequence). There are 15 residues in the CDR3. V was trimmed by 0 bases and J by 4 bases, leaving 12 bases between them. CDR3 DNA: TGTGCCAGCAGCTTGGGACTATCCGGATCAGATACGCAGTATTTT. Translating gives CASSLGLSGSDTQYF. Full variable domain (outside the CDR3, taken from reference TRBV5-5 and TRBJ2-3): DAGVTQSPTHLIKTRGQQVTLRCSPISGHKSVSWYQQVLGQGPQFIFQYYEKEERGRGNFPDRFSARQFPNYSSELNVNALLLGDSALYLCASSLGLSGSDTQYFGPGTRLTVL.